One sample yielded the 32 T cell receptor beta chains listed below, sequenced in a study of post-analysis software for immune sequencing data. Their recognized antigens are unknown. Broader study findings: Controls showed lower frequencies than patients for roughly 5 TRBV segments, and TRBV5-6, TRBV5-1 and TRBV20-1 were among these.

Prepared libraries of TCR beta cDNA carried unique molecular identifiers. One entry per CDR3 protein, called by TCRdb with MiXCR from the PCR reads. The sample lists approximately 730,000 distinct CDR3 sequences; 30% were seen once. Sample: blood. These receptors all stem from a girl aged 10 to 17 with multiple sclerosis.

J is TRBJ1-3 and V is TRBV13; D is uncertain. The V end was cut by 5 bases, the J end by 3 bases, with 8 bases between. Germline CDR1 reads PRHDT; CDR2 reads FYEKMQ (reference sequence). The CDR3 runs 13 residues. The CDR3 DNA sequence: TGTGCCAGCAGCCTAAGGGTTGGAAACACCATATATTTT. Translation: CASSLRVGNTIYF.

The V call is TRBV4-2, the J call TRBJ2-5; 15 bases are shared with TRBD2. CDR1 and CDR2 (germline): LGHNA, YNFKEQ. The CDR3 is 16 residues long. With V trimmed by 3 bases and J by 5 bases, 4 bases remained unmatched. The CDR3 sequence: CASSQRTSGGVETQYF. The CDR3 bases are TGTGCCAGCAGCCAGAGGACTAGCGGGGGGGTGGAGACCCAGTACTTC.

This clonotype came up a few times. The chain combines TRBV7-2 with TRBJ2-5; tentative D call: TRBD2 (6 bases). Germline assignment: CDR1 SGHTA and CDR2 FQGNSA. This CDR3 spans 13 amino acids. Trimming shortened V by 5 bases and J by 4 bases, and 11 bases separated the two germline ends. The CDR3, as DNA: TGTGCCAGCAGCAAAGAGGGAGGAGAGACCCAGTACTTC. Residues: CASSKEGGETQYF.

The chain combines TRBV5-1 with TRBJ1-5; TRBD1 agrees at 9 bases. The CDR3 extends over 15 amino acids. The junction had 6 bases not matched to a gene; V was cut back by 3 bases and J by 5 bases. Germline values: CDR1 SGHRS, CDR2 YFSETQ. The CDR3 sequence is CASSSGQGRDQPQHF. The CDR3 DNA sequence: TGCGCCAGCAGCTCGGGACAGGGCAGGGATCAGCCCCAGCATTTT.

This clonotype has just a few counts. The chain has TRBV20-1 and TRBJ1-2; TRBD1 is a possible D gene (6 bases). There are 15 residues in the CDR3. Germline V gives CDR1 DFQATT, CDR2 SNEGSKA (reference sequence). Between the trimmed V and J ends, which lost 3 bases and 4 bases, there was a span of 18 bases. The CDR3 protein is CSARRSGARGYGYTF. The CDR3 nucleotides are TGCAGTGCTAGGAGGTCAGGGGCCCGGGGCTATGGCTACACCTTC.

A word on this clonotype: Here the CDR3 omits its conserved ending phenylalanine or tryptophan, so a read error is the likely source. The rearrangement joins TRBV20-1 to TRBJ1-1; no firm D call. The CDR3 has 14 residues. V was trimmed by 1 base and J by 4 bases, leaving 13 bases between them. Germline V gives CDR1 DFQATT, CDR2 SNEGSKA (reference sequence). The CDR3 nucleotides are TGCAGTGCTAGAGTAAGAGGAGGGTCCACTGAAGCTTTCTGT. Residues: CSARVRGGSTEAFC.

In its sample, this clonotype was seen a few times. CDR3 sequence (DNA): TGCGCCAGCAGCGACGGGACAGGATCCTACAATGAGCAGTTCTTC. It is translated as CASSDGTGSYNEQFF. The chain combines TRBV5-1 with TRBJ2-1; 8 bases line up with TRBD1. J was trimmed by 1 base and V by 4 bases; bases with no gene match: 4. From germline, CDR1 is SGHRS and CDR2 YFSETQ. The CDR3 length is 15 residues.

This clonotype was observed a few times. V usage is TRBV6-2 or TRBV6-3 and J usage is TRBJ1-2; tentatively, D is TRBD1 (5 bases). Trimming stripped 2 bases from V and 2 bases from J, with 12 bases between. The germline CDR1 and CDR2 sequences are MNHEY and SVGEGT. The CDR3 has 15 residues. The DNA for the CDR3 is TGTGCCAGCAGTTACAATTCCGCAGGGAACTATGGCTACACCTTC. Amino acid sequence: CASSYNSAGNYGYTF.

This clonotype was recorded at least ten times. The chain recombines TRBV5-6 with TRBJ2-1; TRBD1 matches 7 bases. CDR1 and CDR2 (germline): SGHDT, YYEEEE. J was trimmed by 6 bases and V by 3 bases; bases with no gene match: 3. The CDR3 loop spans 13 amino acids. The CDR3 nucleotides read TGTGCCAGCAGCTGGGGGACAGTCAATGAGCAGTTCTTC. Residues: CASSWGTVNEQFF.

The gene calls are TRBV12-3 or TRBV12-4 and TRBJ2-7, with 7 bases fitting TRBD1. This CDR3 spans 14 amino acids. Unmatched junction bases numbered 10, after V lost 5 bases and J lost 6 bases. The CDR3 region is CASSTIGGLGEQYF. For the CDR3, the DNA is TGTGCCAGCAGTACAATAGGGGGCTTGGGCGAGCAGTACTTC.

This clonotype was seen only a few times. The V gene is TRBV3-1, the J gene TRBJ2-1; 8 nucleotides agree with TRBD2. The length of the CDR3 is 15 residues. The V segment lost 3 bases and the J segment 6 bases; nucleotides outside the gene matches: 7. Germline CDR1 is LGHDT and CDR2 is YNNKEL (reference sequence). The CDR3 reads CASSHPSGSINEQFF. CDR3 DNA sequence: TGTGCCAGCAGCCACCCCAGCGGGAGCATCAATGAGCAGTTCTTC.

This clonotype has just a few counts. The chain combines TRBV6-6 with TRBJ1-6; 7 nucleotides line up with TRBD1. This CDR3 has 15 residues. Germline values: CDR1 MNHNY, CDR2 SVGAGI (reference sequence). V dropped 2 bases and J dropped 10; count of bases not matched to a gene: 8. This CDR3 reads CASSYPGTVGSPLHF. The CDR3, as DNA: TGTGCCAGCAGTTACCCCGGGACAGTCGGGTCACCCCTCCACTTT.

Of note for this clonotype: This clone may be a read error of a much larger clone one base away. The chain carries TRBV29-1 and TRBJ2-1; TRBD1 is a possible D gene (6 bases). The CDR3 is 13 amino acids. CDR1 is SQVTM, CDR2 ANQGSEA, per germline. The V end lost 4 bases, the J end lost 10 bases, and 17 bases lay between the germline ends. In nucleotides, the CDR3 is TGCAGCGTTGTGGTAGCGTGGGGGCGGGAGCAGTTCTTC. This sequence encodes CSVVVAWGREQFF.

Concerning this clonotype: A read error may be the cause here, since a much bigger clone is one base away. The chain carries TRBV20-1 and TRBJ2-5, with D unresolved. The V end lost 6 bases, the J end lost 5 bases, and 13 bases lay between the germline ends. The CDR3 extends over 12 amino acids. Germline V gives CDR1 DFQATT, CDR2 SNEGSKA (reference sequence). The CDR3, as DNA: TGCAGTGCCAAGATCTCCCCGGAGACCCAGTACTTC. It codes for CSAKISPETQYF.

CDR3 nucleotides: TGTGCCAGCAGTTTAGTAGCCAGCCACAATGAGCAGTACTTC. Amino acids: CASSLVASHNEQYF. This sequence joins TRBV28 and TRBJ2-7; D gene ambiguous. This CDR3 contains 14 residues. Germline V lookup: CDR1 MDHEN, CDR2 SYDVKM. The V and J ends lost 2 bases and 7 bases respectively, with 15 bases between them. Full variable domain (missing parts from reference TRBV28 and TRBJ2-7): DVKVTQSSRYLVKRTGEKVFLECVQDMDHENMFWYRQDPGLGLRLIYFSYDVKMKEKGDIPEGYSVSREKKERFSLILESASTNQTSMYLCASSLVASHNEQYFGPGTRLTVT.

The genes are TRBV5-1 and TRBJ2-3, with 10 positions matching TRBD2. CDR3 length: 16 amino acids. Germline V gene data show CDR1 as SGHRS and CDR2 as YFSETQ. Germline trimming cut 3 bases from V and 5 bases from J; bases unmatched to any gene: 9. CDR3 sequence reads: CASSSVLAGAGDTQYF. CDR3 in DNA: TGCGCCAGCAGCTCGGTCCTAGCGGGAGCAGGAGATACGCAGTATTTT.

This clonotype was found a few times. The chain uses TRBV6-2 or TRBV6-3 and TRBJ1-2; D uncertain. Germline assignment: CDR1 MNHEY and CDR2 SVGEGT. Trimming stripped 5 bases from V and 4 bases from J, with 11 bases between. This CDR3 region has 13 residues. CDR3 residues: CASSKAGIYGYTF. The CDR3 coding sequence is TGTGCCAGCAGTAAAGCCGGGATCTATGGCTACACCTTC.

The chain links TRBV28 to TRBJ2-1; TRBD2 aligns across 11 bases. Per germline, CDR1 MDHEN and CDR2 SYDVKM. The CDR3 runs to 14 residues. V trimming: 6 bases; J trimming: 6 bases; junction bases outside the gene matches: 4. CDR3: CASRTSGDLNEQFF. In DNA, the CDR3 is TGTGCCAGCAGGACTAGCGGGGACCTCAATGAGCAGTTCTTC.

V gene TRBV29-1 combines with J gene TRBJ1-2; D remains unclear. This CDR3 has 12 amino acids. Trimming took 4 bases from V and 6 from J, leaving 12 bases between them. CDR1 and CDR2 from the germline V gene are SQVTM and ANQGSEA. CDR3 protein: CSVVPQVHGYTF. The CDR3, as DNA: TGCAGCGTTGTTCCCCAGGTTCATGGCTACACCTTC.

This clonotype was found a few times. This sequence joins TRBV6-2 or TRBV6-3 and TRBJ2-1, with a tentative D call TRBD1 (6 bases). Trimming took 2 bases from V and 4 from J, leaving 21 bases between them. Germline V lookup: CDR1 MNHEY, CDR2 SVGEGT. This CDR3 is 18 amino acids long. The CDR3 DNA is TGTGCCAGCAGTTACCCCTCCTTTCGGGACACCGAATACAATGAGCAGTTCTTC. Its protein is CASSYPSFRDTEYNEQFF.

This chain connects TRBV10-3 to TRBJ1-2; 12 nucleotides match TRBD1. The CDR3 spans 16 residues. Germline V CDR1 and CDR2: ENHRY, SYGVKD. V lost 6 bases and J lost 4; bases outside the gene matches: 9. CDR3 nucleotides: TGTGCCATCAGCACCGGGACAGGGGGCTTAGCCTATGGCTACACCTTC. It encodes CAISTGTGGLAYGYTF.

The chain links TRBV20-1 to TRBJ2-5; D is tentatively TRBD1 or TRBD2 (5 bases each). The V end was cut by 1 base, the J end by 5 bases, with 17 bases between. This CDR3 region has 15 residues. Per germline, CDR1 DFQATT and CDR2 SNEGSKA (reference sequence). The CDR3: CSARVLHGAWETQYF. Written as DNA, the CDR3 is TGCAGTGCTAGAGTGCTCCACGGGGCTTGGGAGACCCAGTACTTC.

The V and J genes are TRBV12-3 or TRBV12-4 and TRBJ2-5, with D hard to call. The CDR3 covers 13 residues. V lost 6 bases to trimming and J lost 4 bases, with 12 bases between them. Written as DNA, the CDR3 is TGTGCCAGCAGGGCTTACCGAAGAGAGACCCAGTACTTC. Residues: CASRAYRRETQYF.

The V and J genes are TRBV4-3 and TRBJ2-7; D unclear. The CDR3 totals 14 residues. Between the trimmed V and J ends, which lost 2 bases and 1 base, there was a span of 9 bases. Germline CDR1 reads LGHNA; CDR2 reads YSLEER. This chain's CDR3 is CASSQYAGSYEQYF. CDR3 DNA sequence: TGCGCCAGCAGCCAATACGCCGGGTCCTACGAGCAGTACTTC.

This clonotype was seen just once. One end of the junction is discordant with germline, which a read error may explain. V and J are TRBV4-1 and TRBJ1-2; 7 nucleotides align to TRBD1. Germline V lookup: CDR1 MGHRA, CDR2 YSYEKL. CDR3 length equals 15 residues. CDR3 nucleotides: TGCGCCAGCAGCCAAGATCAGGGACAGAACTATGGCCACACCTTC. Translation gives CASSQDQGQNYGHTF.

This clonotype was picked up a small number of times. CDR3 coding DNA: TGCGCCAGCAGCTTGGGGGTGACAGGAGAGACCCAGTACTTC. Its translation: CASSLGVTGETQYF. The chain employs TRBV5-1 and TRBJ2-5; TRBD1 might be the D (6 bases). From germline, CDR1 is SGHRS and CDR2 YFSETQ. Trimming shortened V by 0 bases and J by 4 bases, and 10 bases separated the two germline ends. The CDR3 contains 14 residues.

About this clonotype itself: The junction does not match germline at one end; this may be a read error. The V gene is TRBV28, the J gene TRBJ2-1; 8 nucleotides match TRBD2. Germline V gene sequence: CDR1 MDHEN, CDR2 SYDVKM. This CDR3 is built from 12 residues. The CDR3 protein is CGSIHRGGNKFF. DNA of the CDR3: TGTGGCAGCATTCACCGGGGGGGAAACAAGTTCTTC.

The chain is built from TRBV20-1 and TRBJ1-2; D gene unclear. CDR3 size: 11 residues. V was shortened by 1 base and J by 4 bases, with 4 bases between the two germline ends. The V gene's germline CDR1 is DFQATT and CDR2 SNEGSKA (reference sequence). The CDR3 DNA is TGCAGTGCTAGAGGGGTCTATGGCTACACCTTC. It translates to CSARGVYGYTF.

The rearrangement joins TRBV7-2 to TRBJ2-3; 9 positions agree with TRBD1. CDR3 length: 15 residues. In germline, CDR1 is SGHTA, CDR2 FQGNSA. V lost 0 bases and J lost 5; bases outside the gene matches: 3. This chain's CDR3 is CASSLAGTGLDTQYF. The CDR3 DNA reads as TGTGCCAGCAGCTTAGCAGGGACAGGGTTAGATACGCAGTATTTT.

This clonotype appeared many times. The chain is built from TRBV6-4 and TRBJ2-1; the D is unclear. V was cut by 6 bases and J by 6 bases, with 12 bases left in between. This CDR3 comprises 13 residues. Germline assignment: CDR1 MRHNA and CDR2 SNTAGT. This CDR3 reads CASSLSHGNEQFF. CDR3 nucleotides: TGTGCCAGCAGCCTTTCACACGGCAATGAGCAGTTCTTC.

The chain uses TRBV5-1 and TRBJ2-5; D might be TRBD1 (6 bases). Gene TRBJ2-7 matches the end of the DNA better, so the J call may be wrong. The germline V gene encodes CDR1 SGHRS and CDR2 YFSETQ. The CDR3 has 18 amino acids. The CDR3 DNA sequence: TGCGCCAGCAGCTTGGTCCGGGTTTCGGCCAGGGGTGCCGACGAGCAGTACTTC. Translated, it gives CASSLVRVSARGADEQYF.

This clonotype was observed many times. The gene calls are TRBV29-1 and TRBJ2-1; 11 bases fit TRBD2. The length of the CDR3 is 15 residues. Per the germline V gene, CDR1 is SQVTM and CDR2 is ANQGSEA. J gave up 7 bases and V 7 bases, and 12 bases lay outside the gene matches. CDR3 bases: TGCAGCGCGGGGAGACCGGGACTAGCGGATAATGAGCAGTTCTTC. Protein sequence: CSAGRPGLADNEQFF.